This T cell receptor (beta chain) was captured in a study of PD-L1 blockade in urothelial cancer. Study-wide background: Across blood samples, T cells had a median count of about 140,000.

TCRdb's copy holds only in-frame clones and misses some; the assay was immunoSEQ multiplex PCR. The repertoire has about 52,000 clones, approximately 87% of them found once; the top ten carry 5% to 7.5%. This material consisted of PBMCs, taken around atezolizumab (anti-PD-L1) treatment. The clonotype was recovered from a man aged 35-49 years with urothelial cancer.

The CDR3 loop reads CASSPRRAPGGGETQYF. The CDR3 bases are TGTGCCAGCAGTCCACGGCGGGCCCCGGGCGGCGGAGAGACCCAGTACTTC. This rearrangement joins TRBV7-8 to TRBJ2-5, with D possibly TRBD2 on 5 matching bases. The length of the CDR3 is 17 residues. With 6 bases removed from V and 4 bases from J, the gap between germline ends came to 24 bases. Germline values: CDR1 SGHVS, CDR2 FQNEAQ.